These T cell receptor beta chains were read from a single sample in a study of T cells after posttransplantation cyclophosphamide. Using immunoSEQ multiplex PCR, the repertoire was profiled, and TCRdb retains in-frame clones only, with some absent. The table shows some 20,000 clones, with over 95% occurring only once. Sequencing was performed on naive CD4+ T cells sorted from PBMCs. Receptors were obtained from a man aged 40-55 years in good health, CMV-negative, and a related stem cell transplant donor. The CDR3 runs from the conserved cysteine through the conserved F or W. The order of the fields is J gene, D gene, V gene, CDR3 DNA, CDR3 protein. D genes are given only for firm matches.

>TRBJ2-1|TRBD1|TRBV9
TGTGCCAGCAGCGTAGCACAGGGGGCGCGCGATGAGCAGTTCTTC
CASSVAQGARDEQFF
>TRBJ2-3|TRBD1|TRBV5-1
TGCGCCAGCACGGTGCCAGGGGGCGCAGATACGCAGTATTTT
CASTVPGGADTQYF
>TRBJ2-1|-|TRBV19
TGTGCCAGTAGCATTGGACGGATCGAGGGCGATGAGCAGTTCTTC
CASSIGRIEGDEQFF
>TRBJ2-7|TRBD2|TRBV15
TGTGCCACCAGCAGAGATAGGTCTAGCGGGGCCCACGAGCAGTACTTC
CATSRDRSSGAHEQYF
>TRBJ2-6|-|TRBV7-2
TGTGCCAGCAGCTTAGCGCTCACAGTCATCTCTGGGGCCAACGTCCTGACTTTC
CASSLALTVISGANVLTF
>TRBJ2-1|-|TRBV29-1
TGCAGCGTTGAGAGGACATATCCGGGCAATGAGCAGTTCTTC
CSVERTYPGNEQFF
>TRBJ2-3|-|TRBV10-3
TGTGCCATCAGTGAGTCAACCCCCGGGGGAGATACGCAGTATTTT
CAISESTPGGDTQYF
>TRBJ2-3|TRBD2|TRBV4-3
TGCGCCAGCAGCTTAACCGGGGGGATTAAGACTAGCACAGATACGCAGTATTTT
CASSLTGGIKTSTDTQYF
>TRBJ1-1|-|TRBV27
TGTGCCAGCAGTCTCCCGTTACCAGGGGCGGCAGCTTTCTTT
CASSLPLPGAAAFF
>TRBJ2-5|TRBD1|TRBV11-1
TGTGCCAGCAGCTTAAGGAAGGCGCAGGGGGTTCAAGAGACCCAGTACTTC
CASSLRKAQGVQETQYF
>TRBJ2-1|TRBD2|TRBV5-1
TGCGCCAGCAGCGCGGGAGGACTAGCGGGTTTGTACAATGAGCAGTTCTTC
CASSAGGLAGLYNEQFF